This entry concerns a single T cell receptor (beta chain). The antigen remains unidentified. Germline V gene lookup returns CDR1 SGHTA and CDR2 FQGNSA. Trimming cost V 6 bases and J 2 bases; bases outside gene matches: 6. The CDR3 is 14 amino acids. The data stem from a study of cytomegalovirus exposure and HLA in healthy donors. In the study overall: Approximately 77 million unique TCRs from HLA-typed donors were held in an early release of data.

Study conclusions and caveats: The study had only CMV serostatus as immune exposure information.

60 Vbeta and 13 Jbeta primers were used in PCR. Generated by immunoSEQ multiplex PCR, the TCRdb table keeps only in-frame clones and is missing some. The sample lists 170,000 or so clones, 83% occurring once. The chain joins TRBV7-2 to TRBJ1-2, with 7 bases fitting TRBD1. Sequenced material: PBMCs. The receptor was derived from a man aged 45-65 years in good health and CMV-seronegative. CDR3 sequence (DNA): TGTGCCAGCAGGGGACCGGGACAGAACTATGGCTACACCTTC. Its protein product is CASRGPGQNYGYTF. Full variable domain (remainder filled in from reference TRBV7-2 and TRBJ1-2): GAGVSQSPSNKVTEKGKDVELRCDPISGHTALYWYRQSLGQGLEFLIYFQGNSAPDKSGLPSDRFSAERTGGSVSTLTIQRTQQEDSAVYLCASRGPGQNYGYTFGSGTRLTVV.